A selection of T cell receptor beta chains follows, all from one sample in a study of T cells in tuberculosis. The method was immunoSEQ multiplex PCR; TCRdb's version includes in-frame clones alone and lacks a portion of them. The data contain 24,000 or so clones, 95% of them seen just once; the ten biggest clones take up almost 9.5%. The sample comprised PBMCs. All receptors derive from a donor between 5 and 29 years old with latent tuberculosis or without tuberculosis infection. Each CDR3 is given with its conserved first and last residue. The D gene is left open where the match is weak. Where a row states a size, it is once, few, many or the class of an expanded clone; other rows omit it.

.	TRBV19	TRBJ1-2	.	CASRLQSGGYGYTF	TGTGCCAGTAGGTTGCAGTCCGGCGGCTATGGCTACACCTTC
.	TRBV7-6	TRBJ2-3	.	CASSLQTPRQTDTQYF	TGTGCCAGCAGCTTACAAACCCCTAGACAGACAGATACGCAGTATTTT
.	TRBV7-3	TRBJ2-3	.	CASSPEGASTDTQYF	TGTGCCAGCAGCCCAGAGGGTGCTAGCACAGATACGCAGTATTTT
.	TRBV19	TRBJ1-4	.	CASAGRLNEKLFF	TGTGCCAGTGCGGGACGGCTTAATGAAAAACTGTTTTTT
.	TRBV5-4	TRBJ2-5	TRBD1	CASRPGQGETQYF	TGTGCCAGCAGACCCGGACAGGGTGAGACCCAGTACTTC
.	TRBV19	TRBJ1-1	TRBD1	CASSPPTGIATEAFF	TGTGCCAGTAGTCCACCGACAGGGATAGCCACTGAAGCTTTCTTT
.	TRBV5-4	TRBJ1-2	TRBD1	CASSAPGQGIYGYTF	TGTGCCAGCAGCGCACCGGGACAGGGCATCTATGGCTACACCTTC
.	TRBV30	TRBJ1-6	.	CAWSVSYNSPLHF	TGTGCCTGGAGTGTGAGCTATAATTCACCCCTCCACTTT
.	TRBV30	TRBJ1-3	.	CAWSVVSHGGAGNTIYF	TGTGCCTGGAGTGTAGTTTCCCACGGGGGGGCTGGAAACACCATATATTTT
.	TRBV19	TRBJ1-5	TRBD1	CATLGDRGLPRSNQPQHF	TGTGCCACGCTCGGTGACAGGGGGCTCCCCCGTAGCAATCAGCCCCAGCATTTT
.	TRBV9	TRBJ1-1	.	CASSVGVQGNTEAFF	TGTGCCAGCAGCGTAGGGGTGCAGGGGAACACTGAAGCTTTCTTT
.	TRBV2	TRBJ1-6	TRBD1	CASWYRDRRGSPLHF	TGTGCCAGCTGGTACCGGGACAGACGAGGTTCACCCCTCCACTTT
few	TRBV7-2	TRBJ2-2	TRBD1	CASSSTGAGTGELFF	TGTGCCAGCAGCTCAACAGGGGCGGGCACCGGGGAGCTGTTTTTT
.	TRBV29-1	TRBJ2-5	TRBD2	CSASSAGGLETQYF	TGCAGCGCCTCCTCGGCGGGGGGGCTGGAGACCCAGTACTTC
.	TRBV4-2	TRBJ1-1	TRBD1	CASIEQGPQGLAFF	TGTGCCAGCATCGAACAGGGGCCGCAAGGGTTGGCTTTCTTT
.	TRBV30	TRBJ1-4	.	CAWSPLDRSNEKLFF	TGTGCCTGGAGTCCCCTTGACAGATCTAATGAAAAACTGTTTTTT
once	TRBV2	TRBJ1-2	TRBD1	CASSGTGGSYGYTF	TGTGCCAGCAGTGGGACAGGGGGATCCTATGGCTACACCTTC
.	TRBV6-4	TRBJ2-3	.	CASSDSETSADTQYF	TGTGCCAGCAGTGACTCTGAAACTAGTGCAGATACGCAGTATTTT
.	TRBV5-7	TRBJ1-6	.	CASSLPQGLPRNSPLHF	TGTGCCAGCAGCTTGCCTCAGGGGCTCCCTCGGAATTCACCCCTCCACTTT
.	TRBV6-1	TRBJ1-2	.	CASSPDGGNYGYTF	TGTGCCAGCAGTCCAGACGGCGGGAACTATGGCTACACCTTC
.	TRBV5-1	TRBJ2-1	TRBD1	CASSLTGTGAYNEQFF	TGCGCCAGCAGCTTAACCGGGACAGGAGCATACAATGAGCAGTTCTTC
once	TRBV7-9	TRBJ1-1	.	CASSLVTGRTEAFF	TGTGCCAGCAGCTTAGTTACAGGGCGCACTGAAGCTTTCTTT
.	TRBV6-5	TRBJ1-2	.	CASSWTANYGYTF	TGTGCCAGCAGTTGGACAGCTAACTATGGCTACACCTTC
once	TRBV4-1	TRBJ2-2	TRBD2	CASSQASGGAPNTGELFF	TGCGCCAGCAGCCAAGCTAGCGGGGGGGCCCCGAACACCGGGGAGCTGTTTTTT
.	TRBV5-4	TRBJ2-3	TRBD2	CASSLLSGGGTDTQYF	TGTGCCAGCAGCTTGCTGAGCGGGGGGGGCACAGATACGCAGTATTTT
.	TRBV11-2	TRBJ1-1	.	CASSPISEEAFF	TGTGCCAGCAGCCCCATTTCGGAGGAAGCTTTCTTT
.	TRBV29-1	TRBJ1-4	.	CSVPDSAANEKLFF	TGCAGCGTCCCCGACAGCGCTGCTAATGAAAAACTGTTTTTT
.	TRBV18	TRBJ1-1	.	CASSGGGYTEAFF	TGTGCCAGCTCAGGGGGAGGGTACACTGAAGCTTTCTTT
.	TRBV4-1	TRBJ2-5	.	CASSHAPTQETQYF	TGCGCCAGCAGCCATGCCCCCACACAAGAGACCCAGTACTTC
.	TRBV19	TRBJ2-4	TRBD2	CASSMRSGGADIQYF	TGTGCCAGTAGTATGCGTAGCGGGGGGGCGGACATTCAGTACTTC
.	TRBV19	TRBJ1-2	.	CASSTLGDTETYGYTF	TGTGCCAGTAGTACGCTTGGGGACACTGAGACCTATGGCTACACCTTC
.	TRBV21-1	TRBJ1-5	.	CASSKENNSLLGYSNQPQHF	TGTGCCAGCAGCAAAGAGAATAACAGCCTACTCGGATATAGCAATCAGCCCCAGCATTTT
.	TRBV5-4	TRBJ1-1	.	CASSLTLSGATEAFF	TGTGCCAGCAGCCTCACCCTATCAGGGGCCACTGAAGCTTTCTTT
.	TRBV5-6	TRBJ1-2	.	CASSSLSGGYGYTF	TGTGCCAGCAGCTCTTTATCCGGGGGCTATGGCTACACCTTC
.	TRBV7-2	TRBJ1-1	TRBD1	CASSLTPTGVTEAFF	TGTGCCAGCAGCTTAACCCCTACAGGGGTCACTGAAGCTTTCTTT
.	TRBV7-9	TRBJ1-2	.	CASSPLVGGSDYGYTF	TGTGCCAGCAGCCCGCTAGTAGGGGGTTCGGACTATGGCTACACCTTC
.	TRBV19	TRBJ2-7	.	CASSIGAGAYYEQYF	TGTGCCAGTAGTATAGGTGCAGGGGCGTACTACGAGCAGTACTTC
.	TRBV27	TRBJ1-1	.	CASQPRDSMNTEAFF	TGTGCCAGCCAACCCAGGGACTCTATGAACACTGAAGCTTTCTTT
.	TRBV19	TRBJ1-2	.	CASSITWRGSGGYTF	TGTGCCAGTAGTATCACATGGCGGGGCTCGGGCGGCTACACCTTC
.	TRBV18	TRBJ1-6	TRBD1	CASSLSGGDSPLHF	TGTGCCAGCTCACTCTCAGGGGGCGATTCACCCCTCCACTTT
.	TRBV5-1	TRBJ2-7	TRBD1	CASSLRTGSYEQYF	TGCGCCAGCAGCCTTAGGACAGGGAGCTACGAGCAGTACTTC
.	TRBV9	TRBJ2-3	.	CASSVREQHTDTQYF	TGTGCCAGCAGCGTACGTGAACAGCACACAGATACGCAGTATTTT
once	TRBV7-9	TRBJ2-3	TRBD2	CASSLGQASGEADTQYF	TGTGCCAGCAGCTTAGGGCAGGCTAGCGGGGAGGCAGATACGCAGTATTTT
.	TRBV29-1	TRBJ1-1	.	CSVEPGIEVSAFF	TGCAGCGTTGAGCCAGGGATCGAGGTTAGTGCTTTCTTT
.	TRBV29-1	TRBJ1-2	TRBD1	CSVGDSGYGYTF	TGCAGCGTGGGGGACAGCGGGTATGGCTACACCTTC
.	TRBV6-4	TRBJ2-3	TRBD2	CASSPASGGAISTDTQYF	TGTGCCAGCAGTCCCGCTAGCGGGGGGGCGATTAGCACAGATACGCAGTATTTT
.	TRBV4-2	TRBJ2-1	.	CASSPHPGLPLPYNEQFF	TGTGCCAGCAGCCCCCACCCCGGACTGCCTCTTCCCTACAATGAGCAGTTCTTC
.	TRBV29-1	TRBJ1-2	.	CSVERGLGYGYTF	TGCAGCGTTGAAAGGGGATTGGGTTATGGCTACACCTTC
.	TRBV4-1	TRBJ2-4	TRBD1	CASSHSPGTGENIQYF	TGCGCCAGCAGCCACAGCCCCGGGACAGGGGAAAACATTCAGTACTTC
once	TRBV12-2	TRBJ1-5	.	CASRFPCPGELYSNQPQHF	TGTGCAAGTCGCTTCCCTTGTCCAGGGGAACTTTATAGCAATCAGCCCCAGCATTTT
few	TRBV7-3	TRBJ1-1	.	CASSLKPGGAEAFF	TGTGCCAGCAGCTTAAAACCGGGAGGCGCTGAAGCTTTCTTT
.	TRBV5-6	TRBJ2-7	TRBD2	CASSDGTGGYEQYF	TGTGCCAGCAGCGACGGGACGGGGGGCTACGAGCAGTACTTC
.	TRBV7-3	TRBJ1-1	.	CASSTQGNTEAFF	TGTGCCAGCAGCACACAGGGTAACACTGAAGCTTTCTTT
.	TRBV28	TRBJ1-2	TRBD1	CASSMVTGGRGYTF	TGTGCCAGCAGTATGGTGACAGGGGGCAGGGGCTACACCTTC
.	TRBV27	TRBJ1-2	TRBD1	CASSRDRGNGYTF	TGTGCCAGCAGTCGGGACAGGGGAAATGGCTACACCTTC
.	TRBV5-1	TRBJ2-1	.	CASSFGQANNEQFF	TGCGCCAGCAGCTTCGGTCAGGCAAACAATGAGCAGTTCTTC
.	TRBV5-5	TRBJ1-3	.	CASSPLQGILSGNTIYF	TGTGCCAGCAGCCCCCTACAGGGTATACTCTCTGGAAACACCATATATTTT
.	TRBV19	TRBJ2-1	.	CASSIGVEGNEQFF	TGTGCCAGTAGTATAGGGGTGGAGGGCAATGAGCAGTTCTTC
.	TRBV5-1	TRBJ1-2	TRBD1	CASSADRGGYGYTF	TGCGCCAGCAGCGCCGACAGGGGCGGGTATGGCTACACCTTC
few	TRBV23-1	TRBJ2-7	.	CASSHSPRQGLDEQYF	TGCGCCAGCAGTCATTCCCCCAGACAGGGACTCGACGAGCAGTACTTC